These 4 T cell receptor beta chains were sequenced from one sample in a study of T cells after yellow fever vaccination. TCRdb redid the calling of the 5' RACE reads with MiXCR, one entry per CDR3 protein. Of 200,000 to 300,000 distinct CDR3 sequences in the sample, more than 6.5% were seen once. Sequencing was performed on CD4+ T cells sorted from PBMCs, taken on the day of the yellow fever booster vaccination. The receptor set was obtained from a man aged 25 to 40 who received the YFV17D yellow fever vaccine.

This clonotype showed up just a few times. The chain joins TRBV20-1 to TRBJ1-2; D unclear. The CDR3 extends over 14 amino acids. V was trimmed by 0 bases and J by 4 bases, leaving 12 bases between them. Germline V gene data show CDR1 as DFQATT and CDR2 as SNEGSKA (reference sequence). CDR3 nucleotide sequence: TGCAGTGCTAGAGATCTCCTGGGGAGCTATGGCTACACCTTC. This codes for CSARDLLGSYGYTF.

This clonotype has a handful of counts. This chain links TRBV7-2 with TRBJ2-5; weak D call: TRBD2 (6 bases). The ends were cut back, 1 base at V and 2 bases at J, with 11 bases in the middle. The CDR3 loop spans 15 amino acids. CDR1 is SGHTA, CDR2 FQGNSA, per germline. The DNA of the CDR3 is TGTGCCAGCAGCTTAGAGGCGGGGCGTCAAGAGACCCAGTACTTC. It codes for CASSLEAGRQETQYF.

This clonotype showed up many times. J is TRBJ2-2 and V is TRBV7-9, with D possibly TRBD1 on 6 matching bases. Trimming cost V 3 bases and J 7 bases, with 9 bases left between them. Looked up from germline, CDR1 is SEHNR and CDR2 is FQNEAQ (reference sequence). The CDR3 is made up of 13 amino acids. This chain's CDR3 is CASSLRGGGELFF. The CDR3 DNA is TGTGCCAGCAGCTTGCGAGGGGGCGGGGAGCTGTTTTTT.

This clonotype was counted only a few times. The rearrangement joins TRBV6-6 to TRBJ1-2; TRBD1 might be the D (5 bases). This CDR3 is built from 11 residues. Germline CDR1 is MNHNY and CDR2 is SVGAGI (reference sequence). V gave up 8 bases and J gave up 5 bases, with 9 bases separating them. CDR3 in DNA: TGTGCCAGCGGAGGGGAATATGGCTACACCTTC. Translation: CASGGEYGYTF.